This TCR beta chain was documented in a study of shared clonotypes between healthy human individuals. Sequencing was performed with immunoSEQ multiplex PCR; in TCRdb, only in-frame clones are kept and a portion is missing. The table has about 490,000 clones, around 80% seen once; the top ten hold approximately 12%. The CDR3 is 15 amino acids. Trimming stripped 0 bases from V and 4 bases from J, with 14 bases between. In germline, CDR1 is SGDLS, CDR2 YYNGEE. Sequences were obtained from PBMCs. The chain has TRBV9 and TRBJ2-7; tentative D call: TRBD1 (6 bases). The receptor was isolated from a woman in her 40s in good health. Some clones in this sample may be carry-over from other donors' samples. Here the CDR3 DNA reads TGTGCCAGCAGCGTAGGAGTGGCAGGGGTGTACGAGCAGTACTTC. It yields the protein CASSVGVAGVYEQYF.